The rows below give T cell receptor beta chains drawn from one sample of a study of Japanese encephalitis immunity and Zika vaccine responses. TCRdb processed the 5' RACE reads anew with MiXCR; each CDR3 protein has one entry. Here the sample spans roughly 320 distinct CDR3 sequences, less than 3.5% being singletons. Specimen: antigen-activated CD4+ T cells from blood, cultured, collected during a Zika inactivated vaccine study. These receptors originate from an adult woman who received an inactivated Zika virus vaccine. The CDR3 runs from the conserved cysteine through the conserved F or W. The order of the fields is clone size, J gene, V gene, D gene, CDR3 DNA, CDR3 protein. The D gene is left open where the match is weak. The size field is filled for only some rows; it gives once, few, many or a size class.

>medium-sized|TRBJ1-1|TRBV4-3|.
TGCGCCAGCAGCCAAGATAGTGGGGAGGATGGCACTGAAGCTTTCTTT
CASSQDSGEDGTEAFF
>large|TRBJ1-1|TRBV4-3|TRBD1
TGCGCCAGCAGCCAAGTTACAGGACAGGGATTGAGTCGGGTGTTTTTT
CASSQVTGQGLSRVFF
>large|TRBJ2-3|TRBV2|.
TGTGCCAGCAGTGAGCCGTTCACAGATACGCAGTATTTT
CASSEPFTDTQYF
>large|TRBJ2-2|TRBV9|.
TGTGCCAGCAGCGAAATCTGGGGATCCGGGGAGCTGTTTTTT
CASSEIWGSGELFF
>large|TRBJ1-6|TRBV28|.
TGTGCCAGCAGCCCCTCGGACTCGAGCTCCTATAATTCACCCCTCCACTTT
CASSPSDSSSYNSPLHF
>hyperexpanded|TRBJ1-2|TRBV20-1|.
TGCAGTGCTAGAGTCAGGGAGCAATTCGGGGGCTACACCTTC
CSARVREQFGGYTF
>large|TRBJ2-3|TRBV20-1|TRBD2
TGCAGTGCTCACATCCTAGCGGGGGGAACAGATACGCAGTATTTT
CSAHILAGGTDTQYF
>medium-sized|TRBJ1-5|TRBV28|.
TGTGCCAGCAGTTTGGGTAGCAATCAGCCCCAGCATTTT
CASSLGSNQPQHF
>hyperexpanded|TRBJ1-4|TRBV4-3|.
TGCGCCAGCAGCCAAGTTGGCCAGGGCGATGAAAAACTGTTTTTT
CASSQVGQGDEKLFF
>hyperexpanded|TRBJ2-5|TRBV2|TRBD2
TGTGCCAGCAGTGACGCTAGGCTAGCGGGAGAGACCCAGTACTTC
CASSDARLAGETQYF
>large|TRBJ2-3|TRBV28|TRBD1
TGTGCCAGCAGTGAAGCCGGGACAGACGCTTCGCAGTATTTT
CASSEAGTDASQYF
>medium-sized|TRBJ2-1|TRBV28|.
TGTGCCAGCAGTTTATGGGGCGGGGCAGGTGAGCAGTTCTTC
CASSLWGGAGEQFF
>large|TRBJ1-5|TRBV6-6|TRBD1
TGTGCCAGCAGTAAACAGGGGTATGGCAATCAGCCCCAGCATTTT
CASSKQGYGNQPQHF
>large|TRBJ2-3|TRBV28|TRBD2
TGTGCCAGCAGTGGCGGGGGGGTCACAGATACGCAGTATTTT
CASSGGGVTDTQYF
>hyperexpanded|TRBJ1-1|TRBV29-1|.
TGCAGCGTTGAAGGGCAGGACAGTACTGAAGCTTTCTTT
CSVEGQDSTEAFF
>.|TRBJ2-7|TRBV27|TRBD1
TGTGCCAGCAGTTTATGGGGAACCACGACAGGGGTGACCTACGAGCAGTACTTC
CASSLWGTTTGVTYEQYF
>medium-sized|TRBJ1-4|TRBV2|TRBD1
TGTGCCAGCAGCCCTTATGGGACAGGCAATAATGAAAAACTGTTTTTT
CASSPYGTGNNEKLFF
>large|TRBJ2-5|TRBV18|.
TGTGCCAGCTCACCTGAAGAGACCCAGTACTTC
CASSPEETQYF
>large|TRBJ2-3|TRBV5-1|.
TGCGCCAGCAGCTTCTGGGGTCGGGATACGCAGTATTTT
CASSFWGRDTQYF
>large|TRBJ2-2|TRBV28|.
TGTGCCAGCAGTTTTCCCAGGGATAGCGGGGAGCTGTTTTTT
CASSFPRDSGELFF
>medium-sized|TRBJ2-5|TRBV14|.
TGTGCCAGCAGCCCCCGCGCGAGGGGGGTCCAAGAGACCCAGTACTTC
CASSPRARGVQETQYF
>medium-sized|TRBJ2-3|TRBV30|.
TGTGCCGGGGGGACCACAGATACGCAGTATTTT
CAGGTTDTQYF